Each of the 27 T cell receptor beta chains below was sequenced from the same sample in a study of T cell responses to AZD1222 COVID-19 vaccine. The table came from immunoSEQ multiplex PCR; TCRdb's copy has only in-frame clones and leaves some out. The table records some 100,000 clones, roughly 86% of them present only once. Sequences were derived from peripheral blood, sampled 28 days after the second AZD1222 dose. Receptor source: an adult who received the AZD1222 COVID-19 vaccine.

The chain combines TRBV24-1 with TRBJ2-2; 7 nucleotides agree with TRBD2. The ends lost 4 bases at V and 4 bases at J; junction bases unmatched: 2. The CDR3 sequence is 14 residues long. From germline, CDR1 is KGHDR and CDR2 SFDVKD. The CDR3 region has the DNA TGTGCCACCAGTGAGGGGGGGAGCACCGGGGAGCTGTTTTTT. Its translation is CATSEGGSTGELFF.

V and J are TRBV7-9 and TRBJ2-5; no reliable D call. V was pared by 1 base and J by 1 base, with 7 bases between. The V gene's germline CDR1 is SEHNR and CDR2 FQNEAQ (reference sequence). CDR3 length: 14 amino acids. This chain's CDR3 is CASSLVSAQETQYF. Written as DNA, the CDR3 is TGTGCCAGCAGCTTAGTCTCAGCCCAAGAGACCCAGTACTTC.

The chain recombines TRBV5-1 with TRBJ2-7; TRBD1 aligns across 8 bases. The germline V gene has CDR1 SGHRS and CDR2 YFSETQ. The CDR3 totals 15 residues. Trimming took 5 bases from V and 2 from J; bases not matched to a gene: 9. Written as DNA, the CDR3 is TGCGCCAGCAGTTCGCGGACAGGGTTTACCTACGAGCAGTACTTC. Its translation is CASSSRTGFTYEQYF.

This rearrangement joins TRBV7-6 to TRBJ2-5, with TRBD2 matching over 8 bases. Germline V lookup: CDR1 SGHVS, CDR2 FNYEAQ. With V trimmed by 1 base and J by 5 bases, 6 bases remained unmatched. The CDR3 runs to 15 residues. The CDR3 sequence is CASSLVAGSFETQYF. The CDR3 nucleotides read TGTGCCAGCAGCTTAGTAGCGGGGTCCTTTGAGACCCAGTACTTC.

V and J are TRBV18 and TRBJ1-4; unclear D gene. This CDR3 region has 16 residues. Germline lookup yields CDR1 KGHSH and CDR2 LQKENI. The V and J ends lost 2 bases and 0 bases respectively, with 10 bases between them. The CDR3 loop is CASSPGFGATNEKLFF. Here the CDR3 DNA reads TGTGCCAGCTCACCAGGTTTCGGGGCAACTAATGAAAAACTGTTTTTT.

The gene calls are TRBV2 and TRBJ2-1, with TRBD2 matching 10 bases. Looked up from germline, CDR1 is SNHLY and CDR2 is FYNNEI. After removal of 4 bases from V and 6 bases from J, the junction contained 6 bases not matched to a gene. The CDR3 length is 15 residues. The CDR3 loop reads CASSAPAGGSNEQFF. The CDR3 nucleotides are TGTGCCAGCAGTGCTCCAGCGGGAGGGTCCAATGAGCAGTTCTTC. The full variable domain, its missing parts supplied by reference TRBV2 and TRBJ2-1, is EPEVTQTPSHQVTQMGQEVILRCVPISNHLYFYWYRQILGQKVEFLVSFYNNEISEKSEIFDDQFSVERPDGSNFTLKIRSTKLEDSAMYFCASSAPAGGSNEQFFGPGTRLTVL.

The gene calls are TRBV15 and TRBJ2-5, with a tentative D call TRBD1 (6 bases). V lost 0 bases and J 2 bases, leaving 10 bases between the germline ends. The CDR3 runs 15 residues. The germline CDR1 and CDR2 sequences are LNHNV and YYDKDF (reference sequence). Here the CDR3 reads CATSRDLGQQETQYF. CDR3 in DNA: TGTGCCACCAGCAGAGATCTCGGACAGCAAGAGACCCAGTACTTC.

DNA for the CDR3: TGTGCCAGCAGCCAAGGGATGAACACTGAAGCTTTCTTT. Amino acid sequence: CASSQGMNTEAFF. The chain carries TRBV14 and TRBJ1-1, with D hard to call. This CDR3 has 13 residues. Trimming shortened V by 1 base and J by 0 bases, and 3 bases separated the two germline ends. Germline loops: CDR1 SGHDN, CDR2 FVKESK.

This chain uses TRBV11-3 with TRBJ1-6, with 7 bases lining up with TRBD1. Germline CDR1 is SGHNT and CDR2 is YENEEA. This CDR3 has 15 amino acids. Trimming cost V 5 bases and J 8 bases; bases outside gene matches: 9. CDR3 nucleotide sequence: TGTGCCAGCAGCCCACCACAGGGGAATGATTCACCCCTCCACTTT. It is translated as CASSPPQGNDSPLHF.

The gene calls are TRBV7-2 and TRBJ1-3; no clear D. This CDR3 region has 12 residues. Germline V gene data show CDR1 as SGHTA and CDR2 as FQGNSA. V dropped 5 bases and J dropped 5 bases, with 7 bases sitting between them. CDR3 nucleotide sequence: TGTGCCAGCAGCGAACAGCGAAACACCATATATTTT. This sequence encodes CASSEQRNTIYF.

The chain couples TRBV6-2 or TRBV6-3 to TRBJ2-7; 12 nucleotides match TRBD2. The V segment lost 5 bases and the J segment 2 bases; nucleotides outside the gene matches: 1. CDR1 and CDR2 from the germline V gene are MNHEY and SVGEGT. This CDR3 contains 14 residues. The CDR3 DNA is TGTGCCAGCAGTACTAGCGGGGGGCCCTACGAGCAGTACTTC. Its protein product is CASSTSGGPYEQYF.

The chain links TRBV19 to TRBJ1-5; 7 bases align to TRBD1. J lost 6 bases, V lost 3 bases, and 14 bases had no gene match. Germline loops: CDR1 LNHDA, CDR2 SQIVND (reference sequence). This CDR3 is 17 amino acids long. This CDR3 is CASSITGGEGASQPQHF. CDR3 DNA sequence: TGTGCCAGTAGTATTACCGGTGGGGAGGGGGCGAGTCAGCCCCAGCATTTT.

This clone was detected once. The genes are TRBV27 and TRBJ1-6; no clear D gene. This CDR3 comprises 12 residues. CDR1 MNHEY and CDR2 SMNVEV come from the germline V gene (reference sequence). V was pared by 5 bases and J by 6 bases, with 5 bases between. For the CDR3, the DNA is TGTGCCAGCAGTCTCACTAATTCACCCCTCCACTTT. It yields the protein CASSLTNSPLHF.

In nucleotides, the CDR3 is TGTGCCAGCTCACCAGGGTGGGGGGCTATGAACACTGAAGCTTTCTTT. This translates into CASSPGWGAMNTEAFF. The chain uses TRBV18 and TRBJ1-1; a weak D match, TRBD1 (6 bases). The CDR3 has 16 residues. Germline V lookup: CDR1 KGHSH, CDR2 LQKENI. V was shortened by 2 bases and J by 0 bases, with 13 bases between the two germline ends.

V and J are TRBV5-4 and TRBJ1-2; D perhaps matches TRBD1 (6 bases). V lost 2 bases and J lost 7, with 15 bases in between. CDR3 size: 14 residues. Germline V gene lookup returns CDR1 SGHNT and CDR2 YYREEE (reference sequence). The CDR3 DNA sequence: TGTGCCAGCAGCTTTCCCCGGACAGCTTCTGGCTACACCTTC. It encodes CASSFPRTASGYTF.

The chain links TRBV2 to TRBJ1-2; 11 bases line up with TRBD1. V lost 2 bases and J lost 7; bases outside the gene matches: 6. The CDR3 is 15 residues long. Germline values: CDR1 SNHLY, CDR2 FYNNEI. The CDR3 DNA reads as TGTGCCAGCAGTGAAAGGGGGACAGGGGGAAGTGGCTACACCTTC. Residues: CASSERGTGGSGYTF.

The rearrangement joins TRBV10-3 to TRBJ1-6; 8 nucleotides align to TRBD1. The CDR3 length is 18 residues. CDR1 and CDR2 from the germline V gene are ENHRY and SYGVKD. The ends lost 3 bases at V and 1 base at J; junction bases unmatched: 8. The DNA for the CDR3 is TGTGCCATCAGTGACTTGCAGGGGGCAGGTTCCTATAATTCACCCCTCCACTTT. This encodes CAISDLQGAGSYNSPLHF.

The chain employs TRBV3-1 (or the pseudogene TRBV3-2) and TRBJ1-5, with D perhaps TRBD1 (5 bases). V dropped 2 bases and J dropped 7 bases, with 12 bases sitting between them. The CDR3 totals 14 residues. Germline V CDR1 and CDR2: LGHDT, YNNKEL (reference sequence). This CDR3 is CASSQPGPGQPQHF. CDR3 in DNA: TGTGCCAGCAGCCAACCGGGACCTGGGCAGCCCCAGCATTTT.

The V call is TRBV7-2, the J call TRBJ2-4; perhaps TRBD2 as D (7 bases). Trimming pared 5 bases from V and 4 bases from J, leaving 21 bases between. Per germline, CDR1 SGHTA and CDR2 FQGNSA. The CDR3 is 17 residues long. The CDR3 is CASSPGGLGGHKNIQYF. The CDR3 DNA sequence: TGTGCCAGCAGCCCAGGAGGCTTGGGGGGGCATAAAAACATTCAGTACTTC. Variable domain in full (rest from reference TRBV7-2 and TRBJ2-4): GAGVSQSPSNKVTEKGKDVELRCDPISGHTALYWYRQSLGQGLEFLIYFQGNSAPDKSGLPSDRFSAERTGGSVSTLTIQRTQQEDSAVYLCASSPGGLGGHKNIQYFGAGTRLSVL.

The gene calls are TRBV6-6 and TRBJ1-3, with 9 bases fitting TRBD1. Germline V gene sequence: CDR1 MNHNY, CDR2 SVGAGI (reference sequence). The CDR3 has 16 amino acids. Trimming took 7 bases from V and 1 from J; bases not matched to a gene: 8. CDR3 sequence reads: CASTSGQGRSGNTIYF. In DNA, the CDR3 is TGTGCCAGCACCTCGGGACAGGGACGGTCTGGAAACACCATATATTTT.

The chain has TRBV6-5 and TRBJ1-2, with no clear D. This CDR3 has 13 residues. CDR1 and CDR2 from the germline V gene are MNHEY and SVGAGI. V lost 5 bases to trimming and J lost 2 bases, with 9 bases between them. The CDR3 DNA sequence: TGTGCCAGCAGTCTTGACGGGAACTATGGCTACACCTTC. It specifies CASSLDGNYGYTF.

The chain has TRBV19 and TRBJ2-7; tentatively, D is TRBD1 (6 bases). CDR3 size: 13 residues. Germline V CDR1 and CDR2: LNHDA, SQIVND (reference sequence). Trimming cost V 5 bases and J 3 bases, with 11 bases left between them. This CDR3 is CASSSPQGYEQYF. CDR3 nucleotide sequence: TGTGCCAGTAGTTCACCACAGGGCTACGAGCAGTACTTC.

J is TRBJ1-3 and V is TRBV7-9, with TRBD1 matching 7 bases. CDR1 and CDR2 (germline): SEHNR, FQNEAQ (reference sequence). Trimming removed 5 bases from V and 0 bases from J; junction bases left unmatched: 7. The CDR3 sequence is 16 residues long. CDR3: CASSTTGFFSGNTIYF. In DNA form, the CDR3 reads TGTGCCAGCAGCACGACAGGGTTCTTCTCTGGAAACACCATATATTTT.

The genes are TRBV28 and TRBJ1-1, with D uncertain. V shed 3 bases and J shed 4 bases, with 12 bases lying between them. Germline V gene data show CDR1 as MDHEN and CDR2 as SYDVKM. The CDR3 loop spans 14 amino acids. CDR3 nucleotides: TGTGCCAGCAGTTTTACAGACTGGGGCACTGAAGCTTTCTTT. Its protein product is CASSFTDWGTEAFF. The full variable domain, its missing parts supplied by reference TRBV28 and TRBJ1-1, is DVKVTQSSRYLVKRTGEKVFLECVQDMDHENMFWYRQDPGLGLRLIYFSYDVKMKEKGDIPEGYSVSREKKERFSLILESASTNQTSMYLCASSFTDWGTEAFFGQGTRLTVV.

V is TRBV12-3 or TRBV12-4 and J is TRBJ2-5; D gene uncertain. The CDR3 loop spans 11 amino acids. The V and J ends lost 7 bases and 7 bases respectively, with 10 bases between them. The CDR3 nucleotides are TGTGCCAGCACCCCCGGCGGGACCCAGTACTTC. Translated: CASTPGGTQYF.

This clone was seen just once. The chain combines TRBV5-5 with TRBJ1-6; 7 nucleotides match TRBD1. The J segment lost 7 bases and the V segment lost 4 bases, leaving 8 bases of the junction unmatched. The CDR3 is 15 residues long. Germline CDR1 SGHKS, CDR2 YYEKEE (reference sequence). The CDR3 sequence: CASSGRDRANSPLHF. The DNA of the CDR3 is TGTGCCAGCAGCGGGAGAGACAGGGCCAATTCACCCCTCCACTTT.

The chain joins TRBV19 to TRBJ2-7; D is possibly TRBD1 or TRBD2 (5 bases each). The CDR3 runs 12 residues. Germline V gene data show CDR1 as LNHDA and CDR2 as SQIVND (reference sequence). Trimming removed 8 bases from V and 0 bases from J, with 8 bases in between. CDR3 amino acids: CASGTASYEQYF. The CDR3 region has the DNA TGTGCCAGTGGGACGGCCTCCTACGAGCAGTACTTC.